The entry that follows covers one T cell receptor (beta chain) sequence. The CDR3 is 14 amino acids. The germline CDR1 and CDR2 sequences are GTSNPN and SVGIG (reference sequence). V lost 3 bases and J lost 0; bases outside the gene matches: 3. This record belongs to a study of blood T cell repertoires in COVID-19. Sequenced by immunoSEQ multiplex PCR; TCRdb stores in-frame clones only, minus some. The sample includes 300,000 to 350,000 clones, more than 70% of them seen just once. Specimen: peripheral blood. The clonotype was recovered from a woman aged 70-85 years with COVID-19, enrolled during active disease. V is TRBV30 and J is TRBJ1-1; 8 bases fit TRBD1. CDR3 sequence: CAWRRTGMNTEAFF. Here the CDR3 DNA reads TGTGCCTGGAGAAGGACAGGGATGAACACTGAAGCTTTCTTT. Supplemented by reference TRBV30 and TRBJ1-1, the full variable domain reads SQTIHQWPATLVQPVGSPLSLECTVEGTSNPNLYWYRQAAGRGLQLLFYSVGIGQISSEVPQNLSASRPQDRQFILSSKKLLLSDSGFYLCAWRRTGMNTEAFFGQGTRLTVV.